A selection of T cell receptor beta chains follows, all from one sample in a study of T cell responses to AZD1222 COVID-19 vaccine. Only in-frame clones appear in the TCRdb table, and some are missing; sequencing was by immunoSEQ multiplex PCR. The sample yields approximately 140,000 clones, about 90% seen once. Sample: peripheral blood, taken 28 days after the second AZD1222 dose. These receptors were obtained from an adult who received the AZD1222 COVID-19 vaccine. CDR3s include the opening cysteine and the closing phenylalanine or tryptophan. Each record gives: clone size, J gene, D gene, V gene, CDR3 protein, CDR3 DNA. The D gene is left open where the match is weak. Clone sizes are given selectively: once, few, many, or a class where the clone is expanded.

once | TRBJ2-7 | TRBD1 | TRBV7-9 | CASSLGRGSIEQYF | TGTGCCAGCAGCTTAGGCAGGGGGTCAATCGAGCAGTACTTC
NA | TRBJ2-3 | TRBD2 | TRBV18 | CASPTVGTSGTLGTQYF | TGTGCCAGCCCAACGGTCGGGACTAGCGGGACGCTTGGTACGCAGTATTTT
NA | TRBJ1-5 | NA | TRBV19 | CASSIRGYSNQPQHF | TGTGCCAGTAGTATTCGGGGTTATAGCAATCAGCCCCAGCATTTT
NA | TRBJ1-2 | NA | TRBV9 | CASSVAEGIHYGYTF | TGTGCCAGCAGCGTAGCGGAGGGGATTCACTATGGCTACACCTTC
NA | TRBJ2-3 | NA | TRBV2 | CASSASKGGRTDTQYF | TGTGCCAGCAGCGCCTCCAAGGGAGGTAGGACAGATACGCAGTATTTT
NA | TRBJ1-2 | NA | TRBV27 | CASSLRAGGRGTGYTF | TGTGCCAGCAGTTTACGCGCCGGGGGGCGGGGTACTGGCTACACCTTC
NA | TRBJ2-5 | TRBD2 | TRBV4-3 | CASSQGLAGPDKTQYF | TGCGCCAGCAGCCAAGGACTAGCGGGGCCGGACAAGACCCAGTACTTC
NA | TRBJ2-1 | TRBD2 | TRBV7-2 | CASSSYRGLGPSGEQFF | TGTGCCAGCAGCTCGTACCGAGGACTAGGTCCAAGTGGGGAGCAGTTCTTC
NA | TRBJ2-7 | TRBD2 | TRBV10-2 | CASSEEAGARYEQYF | TGCGCCAGCAGTGAGGAAGCGGGGGCGCGGTACGAGCAGTACTTC
NA | TRBJ1-1 | NA | TRBV10-3 | CAISESLDSPEAFF | TGTGCCATCAGTGAGTCTCTGGACAGCCCTGAAGCTTTCTTT
NA | TRBJ1-5 | NA | TRBV12-5 | CASGLEGDSQHF | TGTGCTAGTGGTTTGGAAGGTGACAGCCAGCATTTT
NA | TRBJ1-5 | NA | TRBV9 | CASSVEPYGNQPQHF | TGTGCCAGCAGCGTAGAACCTTATGGGAATCAGCCCCAGCATTTT
NA | TRBJ1-1 | TRBD1 | TRBV18 | CASSWRTGNTEAFF | TGTGCCAGCTCATGGCGGACAGGGAACACTGAAGCTTTCTTT
NA | TRBJ2-5 | TRBD1 | TRBV30 | CAWREDRGLETQYF | TGTGCCTGGAGGGAGGACAGGGGGCTCGAGACCCAGTACTTC
NA | TRBJ1-5 | NA | TRBV7-2 | CASSGESNQPQHF | TGTGCCAGCAGCGGGGAGAGCAATCAGCCCCAGCATTTT
few | TRBJ1-2 | NA | TRBV29-1 | CSAKVGELKSF | TGCAGCGCCAAGGTGGGGGAATTAAAATCCTTC
NA | TRBJ2-1 | NA | TRBV11-2 | CASRRGRILTSTNEQFF | TGTGCCAGCAGACGGGGGCGAATCCTCACATCCACCAATGAGCAGTTCTTC
NA | TRBJ1-6 | NA | TRBV2 | CASSTRVGNSPLHF | TGTGCCAGCAGTACCAGGGTTGGTAATTCACCCCTCCACTTT
NA | TRBJ1-2 | TRBD1 | TRBV2 | CASSEEGDRGVYTF | TGTGCCAGCAGTGAGGAAGGGGACAGGGGAGTCTACACCTTC
NA | TRBJ2-2 | TRBD2 | TRBV5-1 | CASSLGSSGTGELFF | TGCGCCAGCAGCTTGGGGTCTAGCGGCACCGGGGAGCTGTTTTTT
NA | TRBJ1-2 | NA | TRBV7-2 | CASSLGRGVSYTF | TGTGCCAGCAGCTTAGGGCGGGGAGTAAGCTACACCTTC
NA | TRBJ1-1 | NA | TRBV5-1 | CASSPWGENTEAFF | TGCGCCAGCAGCCCATGGGGGGAGAACACTGAAGCTTTCTTT
NA | TRBJ2-2 | TRBD2 | TRBV4-3 | CASSSGGWAGELFF | TGCGCCAGTTCTAGCGGGGGGTGGGCCGGGGAGCTGTTTTTT
NA | TRBJ1-1 | NA | TRBV6-5 | CASSRQGTEAFF | TGTGCCAGCAGCCGGCAGGGGACTGAAGCTTTCTTT
NA | TRBJ1-3 | TRBD1 | TRBV10-3 | CAISAISTGADSGNTIYF | TGTGCCATCAGTGCTATATCGACAGGGGCTGACTCTGGAAACACCATATATTTT
NA | TRBJ2-1 | TRBD2 | TRBV19 | CASRRLAGGDEQFF | TGTGCCAGTAGGAGACTAGCGGGAGGAGATGAGCAGTTCTTC
once | TRBJ1-3 | NA | TRBV18 | CASSANELLSGNTIYF | TGTGCCAGCTCAGCAAACGAACTACTCTCTGGAAACACCATATATTTT
NA | TRBJ2-3 | TRBD2 | TRBV4-1 | CASSQVLAGPPGVPDTQYF | TGCGCCAGCAGCCAAGTTCTAGCGGGGCCTCCGGGGGTCCCAGATACGCAGTATTTT
NA | TRBJ2-7 | TRBD2 | TRBV7-2 | CASSLVAGREYEQYF | TGTGCCAGCAGCTTAGTTGCGGGGAGGGAATACGAGCAGTACTTC
NA | TRBJ1-2 | NA | TRBV28 | CASSPQGIGGYTF | TGTGCCAGCAGCCCACAGGGAATTGGTGGCTACACCTTC
NA | TRBJ1-2 | TRBD1 | TRBV28 | CASSRPDRGQYGYTF | TGTGCCAGCAGTCGTCCCGACAGGGGACAATATGGCTACACCTTC
NA | TRBJ1-1 | NA | TRBV29-1 | CSVYSSMNTEAFF | TGCAGCGTTTACAGCAGCATGAACACTGAAGCTTTCTTT
NA | TRBJ1-1 | NA | TRBV30 | CAWSRRGNTEAFF | TGTGCCTGGAGTCGCAGGGGGAACACTGAAGCTTTCTTT
NA | TRBJ1-3 | NA | TRBV30 | CAWRTKGFSGNTIYF | TGTGCCTGGCGAACTAAGGGTTTCTCTGGAAACACCATATATTTT
NA | TRBJ1-1 | NA | TRBV27 | CASSLNSAGSAFF | TGTGCCAGCAGTTTAAATTCGGCGGGGTCGGCTTTCTTT
NA | TRBJ1-5 | NA | TRBV7-9 | CASSLDSNQPQHF | TGTGCCAGCAGCTTAGATAGCAATCAGCCCCAGCATTTT
NA | TRBJ1-1 | NA | TRBV10-2 | CASSDLEEIGRTEAFF | TGCGCCAGCAGCGACCTGGAGGAGATAGGGCGCACTGAAGCTTTCTTT
NA | TRBJ1-1 | TRBD1 | TRBV27 | CASTQGAEAFF | TGTGCCAGCACCCAGGGGGCTGAAGCTTTCTTT
NA | TRBJ2-2 | NA | TRBV6-5 | CATRQDPNTGELFF | TGTGCCACTCGACAGGACCCGAACACCGGGGAGCTGTTTTTT
NA | TRBJ2-7 | TRBD1 | TRBV5-5 | CASSLFLFSGTGTFEQYF | TGTGCCAGCAGCTTGTTTCTATTTTCCGGGACAGGGACCTTCGAGCAGTACTTC
NA | TRBJ1-2 | NA | TRBV3-1/TRBV3-2 | CASSQDLEGGYGYTF | TGTGCCAGCAGCCAAGATCTGGAGGGAGGCTATGGCTACACCTTC
NA | TRBJ1-5 | NA | TRBV7-9 | CASSLVPLTGMSGQPQHF | TGTGCCAGCAGCTTAGTGCCCCTCACGGGGATGAGCGGCCAGCCCCAGCATTTT
NA | TRBJ1-2 | NA | TRBV12-3/TRBV12-4 | CASSFGQTNYTF | TGTGCCAGCAGTTTCGGCCAGACCAACTACACCTTC
NA | TRBJ1-2 | NA | TRBV14 | CASSQDRLTRYTF | TGTGCCAGCAGCCAAGATCGCCTCACCCGCTACACCTTC
NA | TRBJ2-2 | NA | TRBV7-8 | CASSLHTGELFF | TGTGCCAGCAGCTTACACACCGGGGAGCTGTTTTTT